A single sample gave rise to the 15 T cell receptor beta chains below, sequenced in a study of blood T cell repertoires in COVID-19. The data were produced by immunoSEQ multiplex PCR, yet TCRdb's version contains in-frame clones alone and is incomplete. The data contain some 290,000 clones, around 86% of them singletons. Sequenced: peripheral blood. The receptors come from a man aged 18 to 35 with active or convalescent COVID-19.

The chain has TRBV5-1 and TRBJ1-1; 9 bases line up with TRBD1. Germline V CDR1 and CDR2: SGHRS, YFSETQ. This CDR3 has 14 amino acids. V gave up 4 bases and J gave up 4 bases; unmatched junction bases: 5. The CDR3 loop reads CASSPGQGGTEAFF. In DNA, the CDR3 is TGCGCCAGCAGCCCGGGACAGGGTGGCACTGAAGCTTTCTTT.

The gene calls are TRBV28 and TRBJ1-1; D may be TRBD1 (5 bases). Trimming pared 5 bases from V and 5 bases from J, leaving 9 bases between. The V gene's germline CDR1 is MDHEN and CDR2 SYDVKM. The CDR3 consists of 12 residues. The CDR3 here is CASSAGRTEAFF. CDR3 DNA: TGTGCCAGCAGTGCGGGACGGACTGAAGCTTTCTTT.

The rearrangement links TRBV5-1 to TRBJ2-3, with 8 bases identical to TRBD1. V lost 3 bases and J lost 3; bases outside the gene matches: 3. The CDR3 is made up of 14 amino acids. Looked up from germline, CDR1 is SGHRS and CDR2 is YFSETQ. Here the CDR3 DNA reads TGCGCCAGCAGCTCGGACAGGGTTACAGATACGCAGTATTTT. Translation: CASSSDRVTDTQYF.

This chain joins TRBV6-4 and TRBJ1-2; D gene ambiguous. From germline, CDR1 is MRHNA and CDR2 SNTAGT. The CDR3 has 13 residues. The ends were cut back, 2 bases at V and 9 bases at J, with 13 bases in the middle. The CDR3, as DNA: TGTGCCAGCAGTGACCTGGCAGGCGACCGCTACACCTTC. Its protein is CASSDLAGDRYTF.

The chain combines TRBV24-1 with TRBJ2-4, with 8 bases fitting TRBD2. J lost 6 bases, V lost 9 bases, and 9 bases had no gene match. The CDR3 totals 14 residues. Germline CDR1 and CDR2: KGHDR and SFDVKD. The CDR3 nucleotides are TGTGCCACCTCAAGCGGGAGAGGCGGAAACATTCAGTACTTC. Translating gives CATSSGRGGNIQYF.

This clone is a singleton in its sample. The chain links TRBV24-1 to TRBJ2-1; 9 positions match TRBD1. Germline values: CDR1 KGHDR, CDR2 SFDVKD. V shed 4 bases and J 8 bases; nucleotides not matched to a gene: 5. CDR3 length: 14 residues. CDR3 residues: CATSDPGQGYEQFF. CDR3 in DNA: TGTGCCACCAGTGACCCGGGACAGGGCTATGAGCAGTTCTTC.

This CDR3 is CASSLGQAWEQYF. CDR3 sequence (DNA): TGTGCCAGCAGCCTGGGACAAGCTTGGGAGCAGTACTTC. This chain joins TRBV5-5 and TRBJ2-7; tentatively, D is TRBD1 (6 bases). The CDR3 loop spans 13 amino acids. The V gene lost 4 bases and the J gene lost 7 bases, with 15 bases spanning the gap. Looked up from germline, CDR1 is SGHKS and CDR2 is YYEKEE (reference sequence).

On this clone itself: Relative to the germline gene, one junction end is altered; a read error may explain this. In nucleotides, the CDR3 is TGTGCCAGCAGAGAAGGGGGCGGGGGGCACAATCAGCCCCAGCATTTT. Protein sequence: CASREGGGGHNQPQHF. This rearrangement joins TRBV2 to TRBJ1-5; 7 bases fit TRBD1. Germline loops: CDR1 SNHLY, CDR2 FYNNEI. The CDR3 length is 16 residues. The variable domain in full, with the rest retrieved from reference TRBV2 and TRBJ1-5, is EPEVTQTPSHQVTQMGQEVILRCVPISNHLYFYWYRQILGQKVEFLVSFYNNEISEKSEIFDDQFSVERPDGSNFTLKIRSTKLEDSAMYFCASREGGGGHNQPQHFGDGTRLSIL.

CDR3 in DNA: TGTGCCAGCAGTAGACAGGGCGCCTACAATGAGCAGTTCTTC. This sequence encodes CASSRQGAYNEQFF. The genes are TRBV9 and TRBJ2-1, with TRBD1 matching over 7 bases. This CDR3 has 14 residues. V shed 5 bases and J 2 bases; nucleotides not matched to a gene: 4. CDR1 is SGDLS, CDR2 YYNGEE, per germline.

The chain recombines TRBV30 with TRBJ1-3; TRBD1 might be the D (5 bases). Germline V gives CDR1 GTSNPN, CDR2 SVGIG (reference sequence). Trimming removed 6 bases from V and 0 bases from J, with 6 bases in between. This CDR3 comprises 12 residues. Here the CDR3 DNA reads TGTGCCTGCAGGGACTCTGGAAACACCATATATTTT. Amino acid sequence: CACRDSGNTIYF.

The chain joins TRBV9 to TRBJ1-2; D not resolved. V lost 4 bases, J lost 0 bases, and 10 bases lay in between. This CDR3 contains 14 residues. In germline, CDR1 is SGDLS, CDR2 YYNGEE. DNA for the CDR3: TGTGCCAGCAGCCCTGCTACGGCTAACTATGGCTACACCTTC. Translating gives CASSPATANYGYTF. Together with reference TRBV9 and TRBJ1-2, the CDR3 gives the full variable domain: DSGVTQTPKHLITATGQRVTLRCSPRSGDLSVYWYQQSLDQGLQFLIQYYNGEERAKGNILERFSAQQFPDLHSELNLSSLELGDSALYFCASSPATANYGYTFGSGTRLTVV.

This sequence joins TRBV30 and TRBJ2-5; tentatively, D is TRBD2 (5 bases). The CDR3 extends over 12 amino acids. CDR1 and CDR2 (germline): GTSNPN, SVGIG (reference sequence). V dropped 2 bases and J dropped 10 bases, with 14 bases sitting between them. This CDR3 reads CAWSLEGRVQYF. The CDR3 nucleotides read TGTGCCTGGAGTCTGGAAGGGAGAGTCCAGTACTTC.

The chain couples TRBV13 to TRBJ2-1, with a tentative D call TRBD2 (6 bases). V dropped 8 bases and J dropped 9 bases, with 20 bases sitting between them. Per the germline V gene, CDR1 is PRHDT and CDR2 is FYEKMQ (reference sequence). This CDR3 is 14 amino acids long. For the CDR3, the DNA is TGTGCCAGCTCTGCAGGAGGGCCGAGAGGTGAGCAGTTCTTC. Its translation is CASSAGGPRGEQFF. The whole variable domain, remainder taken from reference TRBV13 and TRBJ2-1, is AAGVIQSPRHLIKEKRETATLKCYPIPRHDTVYWYQQGPGQDPQFLISFYEKMQSDKGSIPDRFSAQQFSDYHSELNMSSLELGDSALYFCASSAGGPRGEQFFGPGTRLTVL.

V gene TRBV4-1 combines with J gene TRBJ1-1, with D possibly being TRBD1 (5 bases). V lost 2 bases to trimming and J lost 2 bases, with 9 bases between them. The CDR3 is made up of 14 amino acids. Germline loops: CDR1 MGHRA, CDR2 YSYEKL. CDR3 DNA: TGCGCCAGCAGCCAAAGACAGAGCAACACTGAAGCTTTCTTT. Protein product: CASSQRQSNTEAFF.

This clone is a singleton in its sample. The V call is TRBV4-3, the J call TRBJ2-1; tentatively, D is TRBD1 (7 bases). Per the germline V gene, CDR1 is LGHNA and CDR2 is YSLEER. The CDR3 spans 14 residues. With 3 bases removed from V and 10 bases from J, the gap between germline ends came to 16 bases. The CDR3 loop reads CASSQGRQGGEQFF. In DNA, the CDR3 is TGCGCCAGCAGCCAGGGTAGGCAGGGGGGAGAGCAGTTCTTC.